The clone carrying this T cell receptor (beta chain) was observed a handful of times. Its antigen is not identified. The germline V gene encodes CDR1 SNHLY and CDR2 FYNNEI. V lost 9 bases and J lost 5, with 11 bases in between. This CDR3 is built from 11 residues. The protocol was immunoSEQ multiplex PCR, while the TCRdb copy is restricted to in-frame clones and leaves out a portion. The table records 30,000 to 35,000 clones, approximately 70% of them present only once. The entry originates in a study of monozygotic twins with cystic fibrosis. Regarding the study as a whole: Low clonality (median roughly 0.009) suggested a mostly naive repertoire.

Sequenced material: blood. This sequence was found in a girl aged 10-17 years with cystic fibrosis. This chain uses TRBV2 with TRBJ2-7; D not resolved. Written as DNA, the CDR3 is TGTGCCAGTCGGGTCAAGCACGAGCAGTACTTC. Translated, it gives CASRVKHEQYF.